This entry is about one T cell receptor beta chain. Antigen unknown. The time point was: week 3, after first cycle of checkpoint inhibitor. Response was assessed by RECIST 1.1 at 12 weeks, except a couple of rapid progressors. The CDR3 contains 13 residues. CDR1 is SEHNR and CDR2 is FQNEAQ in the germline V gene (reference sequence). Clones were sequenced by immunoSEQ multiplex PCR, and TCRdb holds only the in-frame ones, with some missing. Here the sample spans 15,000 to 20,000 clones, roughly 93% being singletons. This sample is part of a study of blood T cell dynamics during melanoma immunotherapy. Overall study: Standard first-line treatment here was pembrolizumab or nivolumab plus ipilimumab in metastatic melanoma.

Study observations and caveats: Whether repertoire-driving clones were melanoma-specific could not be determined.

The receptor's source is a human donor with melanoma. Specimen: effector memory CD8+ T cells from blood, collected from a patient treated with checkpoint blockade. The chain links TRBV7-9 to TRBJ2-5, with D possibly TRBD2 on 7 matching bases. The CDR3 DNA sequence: TGTGCGGGGGGGCAGGGAAGTCAAGAGACCCAGTACTTC. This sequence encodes CAGGQGSQETQYF.